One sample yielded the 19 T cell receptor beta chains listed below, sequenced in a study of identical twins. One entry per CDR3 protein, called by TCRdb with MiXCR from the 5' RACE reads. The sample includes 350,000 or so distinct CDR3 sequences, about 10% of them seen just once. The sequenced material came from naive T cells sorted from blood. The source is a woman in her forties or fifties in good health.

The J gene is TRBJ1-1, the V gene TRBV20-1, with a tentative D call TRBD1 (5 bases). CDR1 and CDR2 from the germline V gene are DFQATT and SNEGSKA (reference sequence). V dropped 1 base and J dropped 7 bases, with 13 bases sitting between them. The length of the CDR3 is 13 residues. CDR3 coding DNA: TGCAGTGCTAGAGGCCCGGGGACCGTTGAAGCTTTCTTT. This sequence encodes CSARGPGTVEAFF.

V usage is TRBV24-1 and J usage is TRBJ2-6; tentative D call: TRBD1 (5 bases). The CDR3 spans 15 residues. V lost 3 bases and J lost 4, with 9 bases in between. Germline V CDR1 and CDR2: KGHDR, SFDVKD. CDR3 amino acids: CATSDPTVGANVLTF. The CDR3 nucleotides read TGTGCCACCAGTGATCCGACAGTCGGGGCCAACGTCCTGACTTTC.

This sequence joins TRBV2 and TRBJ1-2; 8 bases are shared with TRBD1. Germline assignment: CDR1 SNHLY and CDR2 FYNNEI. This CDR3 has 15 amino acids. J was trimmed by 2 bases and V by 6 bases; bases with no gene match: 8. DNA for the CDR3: TGTGCCAGCAGCGCTGACAGGGGTCGAAACTATGGCTACACCTTC. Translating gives CASSADRGRNYGYTF.

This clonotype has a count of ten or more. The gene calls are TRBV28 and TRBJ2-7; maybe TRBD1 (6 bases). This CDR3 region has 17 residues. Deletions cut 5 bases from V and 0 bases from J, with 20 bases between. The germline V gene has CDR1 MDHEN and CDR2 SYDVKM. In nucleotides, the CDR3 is TGTGCCAGCAGTGGCGCCGGGACACCAGGAGTCTCCTACGAGCAGTACGTC. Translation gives CASSGAGTPGVSYEQYV.

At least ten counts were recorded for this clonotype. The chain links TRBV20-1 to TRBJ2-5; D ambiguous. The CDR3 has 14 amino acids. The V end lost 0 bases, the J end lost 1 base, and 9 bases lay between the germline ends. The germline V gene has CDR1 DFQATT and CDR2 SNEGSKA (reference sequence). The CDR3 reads CSAREPLFQETQYF. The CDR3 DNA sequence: TGCAGTGCTAGAGAACCCCTCTTCCAAGAGACCCAGTACTTC.

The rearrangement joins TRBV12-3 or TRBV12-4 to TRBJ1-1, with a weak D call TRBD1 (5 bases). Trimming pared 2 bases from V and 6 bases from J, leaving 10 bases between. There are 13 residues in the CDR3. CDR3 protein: CASSLPGFAEAFF. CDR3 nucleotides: TGTGCCAGCAGTTTACCAGGGTTCGCTGAAGCTTTCTTT.

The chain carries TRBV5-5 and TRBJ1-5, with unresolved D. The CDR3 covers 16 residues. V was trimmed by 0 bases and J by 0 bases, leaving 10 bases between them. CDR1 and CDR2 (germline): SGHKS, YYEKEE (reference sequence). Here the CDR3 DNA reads TGTGCCAGCAGCTTGGGTCCTCTAAATAGCAATCAGCCCCAGCATTTT. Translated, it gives CASSLGPLNSNQPQHF.

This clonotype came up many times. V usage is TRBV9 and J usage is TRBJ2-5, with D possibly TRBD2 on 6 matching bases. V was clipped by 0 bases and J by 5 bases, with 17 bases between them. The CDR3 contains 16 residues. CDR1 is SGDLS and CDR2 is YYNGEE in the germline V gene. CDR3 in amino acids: CASSVGRTGSRETQYF. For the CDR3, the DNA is TGTGCCAGCAGCGTAGGACGCACCGGGAGTCGGGAGACCCAGTACTTC.

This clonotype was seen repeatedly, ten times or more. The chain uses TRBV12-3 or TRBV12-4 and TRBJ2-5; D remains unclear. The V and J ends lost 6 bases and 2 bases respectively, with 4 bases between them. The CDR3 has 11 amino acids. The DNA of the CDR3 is TGTGCCAGCAGGCAACAAGAGACCCAGTACTTC. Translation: CASRQQETQYF.

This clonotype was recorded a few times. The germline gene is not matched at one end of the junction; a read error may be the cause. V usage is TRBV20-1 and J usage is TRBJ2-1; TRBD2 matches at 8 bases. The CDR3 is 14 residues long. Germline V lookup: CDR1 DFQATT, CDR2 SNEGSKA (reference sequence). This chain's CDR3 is CSAREREFYNEQFF. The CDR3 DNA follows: TGCAGTGCAAGAGAGCGGGAGTTCTACAATGAGCAGTTCTTC.

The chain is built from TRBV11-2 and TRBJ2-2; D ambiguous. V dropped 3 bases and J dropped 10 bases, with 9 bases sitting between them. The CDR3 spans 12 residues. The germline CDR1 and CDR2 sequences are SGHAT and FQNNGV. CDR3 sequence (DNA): TGTGCCAGCAGCTTTGTTTTTCAGGAGCTGTTTTTT. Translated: CASSFVFQELFF.

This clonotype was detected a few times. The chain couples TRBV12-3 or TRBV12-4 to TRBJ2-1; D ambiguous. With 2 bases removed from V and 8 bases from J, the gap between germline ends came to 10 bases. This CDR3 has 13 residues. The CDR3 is CASSLTPPHEQFF. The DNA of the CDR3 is TGTGCCAGCAGTTTAACCCCCCCCCATGAGCAGTTCTTC.

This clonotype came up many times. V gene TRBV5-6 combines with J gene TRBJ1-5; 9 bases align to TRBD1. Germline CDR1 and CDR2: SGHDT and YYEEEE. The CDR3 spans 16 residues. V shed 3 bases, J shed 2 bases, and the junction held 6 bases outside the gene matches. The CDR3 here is CASSSLRTGGNQPQHF. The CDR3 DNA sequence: TGTGCCAGCAGCTCATTAAGGACAGGGGGCAATCAGCCCCAGCATTTT.

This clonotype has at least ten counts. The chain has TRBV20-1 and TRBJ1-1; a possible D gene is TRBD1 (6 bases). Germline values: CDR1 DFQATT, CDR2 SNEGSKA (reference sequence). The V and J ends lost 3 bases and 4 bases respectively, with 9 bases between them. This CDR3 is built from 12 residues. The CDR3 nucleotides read TGCAGTGCTAGGAAAGGGGGCACTGAAGCTTTCTTT. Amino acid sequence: CSARKGGTEAFF.

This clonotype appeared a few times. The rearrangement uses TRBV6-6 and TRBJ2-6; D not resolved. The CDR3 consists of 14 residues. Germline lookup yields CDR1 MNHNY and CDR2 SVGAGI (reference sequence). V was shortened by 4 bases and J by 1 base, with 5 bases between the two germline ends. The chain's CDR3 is CASSFGSGANVLTF. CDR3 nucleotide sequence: TGTGCCAGCAGTTTTGGGTCTGGGGCCAACGTCCTGACTTTC.

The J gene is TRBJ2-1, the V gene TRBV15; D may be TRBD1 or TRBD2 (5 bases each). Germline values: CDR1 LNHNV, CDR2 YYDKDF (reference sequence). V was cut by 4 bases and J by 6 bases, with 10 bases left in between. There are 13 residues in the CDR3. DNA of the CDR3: TGTGCCACCAGCAATGAGGGGATCAATGAGCAGTTCTTC. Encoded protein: CATSNEGINEQFF.

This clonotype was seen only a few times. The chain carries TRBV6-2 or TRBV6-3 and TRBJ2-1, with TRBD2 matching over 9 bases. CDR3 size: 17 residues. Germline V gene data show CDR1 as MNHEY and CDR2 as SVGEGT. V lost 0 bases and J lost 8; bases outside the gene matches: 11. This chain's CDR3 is CASSYSPREGLNDEQFF. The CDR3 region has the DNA TGTGCCAGCAGTTACTCTCCGCGGGAGGGCCTTAACGATGAGCAGTTCTTC.

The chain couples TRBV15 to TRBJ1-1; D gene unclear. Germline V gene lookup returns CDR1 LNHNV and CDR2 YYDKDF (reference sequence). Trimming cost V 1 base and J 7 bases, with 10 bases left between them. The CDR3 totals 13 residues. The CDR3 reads CATSRVVDFEAFF. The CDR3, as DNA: TGTGCCACCAGCAGAGTTGTGGATTTTGAAGCTTTCTTT.

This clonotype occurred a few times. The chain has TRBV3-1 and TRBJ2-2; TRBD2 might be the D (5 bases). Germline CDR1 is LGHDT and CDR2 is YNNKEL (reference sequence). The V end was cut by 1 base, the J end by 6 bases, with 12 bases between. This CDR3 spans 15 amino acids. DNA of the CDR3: TGTGCCAGCAGCCAAGGCGGAGGTCTAGCCGGGGAGCTGTTTTTT. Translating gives CASSQGGGLAGELFF.